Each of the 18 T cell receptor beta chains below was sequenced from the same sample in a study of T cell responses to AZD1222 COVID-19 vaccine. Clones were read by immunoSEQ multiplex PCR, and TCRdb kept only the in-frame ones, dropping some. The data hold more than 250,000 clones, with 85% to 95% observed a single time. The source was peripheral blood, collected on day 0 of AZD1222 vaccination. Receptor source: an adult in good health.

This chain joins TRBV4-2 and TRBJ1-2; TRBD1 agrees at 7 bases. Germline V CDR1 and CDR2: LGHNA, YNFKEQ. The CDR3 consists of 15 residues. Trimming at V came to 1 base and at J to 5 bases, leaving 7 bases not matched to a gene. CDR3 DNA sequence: TGTGCCAGCAGCCAAGGAAGGGGGCCGGAGTATGGCTACACCTTC. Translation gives CASSQGRGPEYGYTF.

Written as DNA, the CDR3 is TGTGCCAGCAGCCCAAGGAAAGACGCCGAGGAGTATGGCTACACCTTC. It yields the protein CASSPRKDAEEYGYTF. The chain joins TRBV7-9 to TRBJ1-2, with D hard to call. CDR1 is SEHNR and CDR2 is FQNEAQ in the germline V gene (reference sequence). This CDR3 has 16 amino acids. The V gene lost 5 bases and the J gene lost 5 bases, with 21 bases spanning the gap.

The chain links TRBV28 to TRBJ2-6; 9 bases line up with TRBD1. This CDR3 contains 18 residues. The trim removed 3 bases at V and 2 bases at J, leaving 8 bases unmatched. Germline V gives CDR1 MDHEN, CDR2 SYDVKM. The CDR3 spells CASSFPFTGGAGANVLTF. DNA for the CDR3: TGTGCCAGCAGTTTTCCCTTTACAGGGGGCGCTGGGGCCAACGTCCTGACTTTC.

The CDR3 here is CASTPGDPGELFF. The CDR3 DNA reads TGTGCCAGCACCCCGGGGGACCCCGGGGAGCTGTTTTTT. The rearrangement links TRBV12-3 or TRBV12-4 to TRBJ2-2; a possible D gene is TRBD2 (6 bases). Trimming cost V 7 bases and J 6 bases, with 12 bases left between them. The CDR3 has 13 amino acids.

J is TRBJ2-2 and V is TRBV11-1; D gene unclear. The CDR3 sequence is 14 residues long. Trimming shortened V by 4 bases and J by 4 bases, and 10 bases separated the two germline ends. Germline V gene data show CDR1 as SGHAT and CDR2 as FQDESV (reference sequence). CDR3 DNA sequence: TGTGCCAGCAGCTCCAACCCTGCCACCGGGGAGCTGTTTTTT. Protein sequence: CASSSNPATGELFF. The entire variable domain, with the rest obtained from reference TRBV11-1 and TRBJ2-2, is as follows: EAEVAQSPRYKITEKSQAVAFWCDPISGHATLYWYRQILGQGPELLVQFQDESVVDDSQLPKDRFSAERLKGVDSTLKIQPAELGDSAMYLCASSSNPATGELFFGEGSRLTVL.

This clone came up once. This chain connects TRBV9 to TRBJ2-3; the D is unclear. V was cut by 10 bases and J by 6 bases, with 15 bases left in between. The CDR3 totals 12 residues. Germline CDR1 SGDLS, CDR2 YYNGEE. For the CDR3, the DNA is TGTGCCGGGTCTCCCTGGCTGGATACGCAGTATTTT. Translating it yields CAGSPWLDTQYF.

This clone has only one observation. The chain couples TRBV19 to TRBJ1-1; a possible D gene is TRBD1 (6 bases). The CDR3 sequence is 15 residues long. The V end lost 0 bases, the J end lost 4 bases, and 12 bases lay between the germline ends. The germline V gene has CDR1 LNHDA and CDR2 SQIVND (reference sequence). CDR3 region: CASSIEEGGATEAFF. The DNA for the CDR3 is TGTGCCAGTAGTATAGAGGAGGGGGGAGCCACTGAAGCTTTCTTT.

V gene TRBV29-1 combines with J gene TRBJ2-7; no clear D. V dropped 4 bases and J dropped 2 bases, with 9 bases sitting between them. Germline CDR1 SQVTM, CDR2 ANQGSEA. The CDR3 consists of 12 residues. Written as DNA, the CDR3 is TGCAGCGTTGGGGTCACCCCCTACGAGCAGTACTTC. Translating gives CSVGVTPYEQYF.

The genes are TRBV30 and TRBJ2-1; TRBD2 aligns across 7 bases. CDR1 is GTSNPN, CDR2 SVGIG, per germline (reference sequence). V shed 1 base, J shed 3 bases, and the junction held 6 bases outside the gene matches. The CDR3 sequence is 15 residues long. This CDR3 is CAWSEAGASYNEQFF. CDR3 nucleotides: TGTGCCTGGAGTGAGGCGGGAGCGAGCTACAATGAGCAGTTCTTC.

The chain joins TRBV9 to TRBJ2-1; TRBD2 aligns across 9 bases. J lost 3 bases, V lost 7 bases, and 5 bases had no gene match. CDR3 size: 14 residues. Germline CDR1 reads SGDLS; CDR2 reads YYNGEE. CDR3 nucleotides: TGTGCCAGCTCGAGCGGGGGGCTCTACAATGAGCAGTTCTTC. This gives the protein CASSSGGLYNEQFF.

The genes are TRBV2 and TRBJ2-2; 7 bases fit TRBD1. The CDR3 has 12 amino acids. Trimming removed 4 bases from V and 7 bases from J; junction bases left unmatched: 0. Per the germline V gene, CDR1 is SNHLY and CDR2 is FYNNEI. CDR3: CASSGDSGELFF. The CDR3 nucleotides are TGTGCCAGCAGTGGGGACAGCGGGGAGCTGTTTTTT.

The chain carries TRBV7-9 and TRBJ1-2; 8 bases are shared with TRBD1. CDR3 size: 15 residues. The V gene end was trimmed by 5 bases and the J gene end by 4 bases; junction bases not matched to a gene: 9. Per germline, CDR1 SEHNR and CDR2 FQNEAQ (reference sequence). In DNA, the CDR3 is TGTGCCAGCAGCACAGGGGGATTGAGCCTCTATGGCTACACCTTC. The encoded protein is CASSTGGLSLYGYTF.

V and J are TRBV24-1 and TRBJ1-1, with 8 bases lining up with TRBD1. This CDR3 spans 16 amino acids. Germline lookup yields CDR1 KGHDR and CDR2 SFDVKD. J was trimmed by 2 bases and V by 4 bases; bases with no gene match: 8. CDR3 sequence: CATSDPPGTGNTEAFF. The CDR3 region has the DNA TGTGCCACCAGTGACCCCCCCGGGACAGGCAACACTGAAGCTTTCTTT.

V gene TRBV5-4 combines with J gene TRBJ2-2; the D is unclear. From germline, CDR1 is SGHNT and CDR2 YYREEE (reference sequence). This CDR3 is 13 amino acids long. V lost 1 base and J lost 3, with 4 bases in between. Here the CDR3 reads CASSLSYTGELFF. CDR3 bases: TGTGCCAGCAGCTTGTCTTACACCGGGGAGCTGTTTTTT.

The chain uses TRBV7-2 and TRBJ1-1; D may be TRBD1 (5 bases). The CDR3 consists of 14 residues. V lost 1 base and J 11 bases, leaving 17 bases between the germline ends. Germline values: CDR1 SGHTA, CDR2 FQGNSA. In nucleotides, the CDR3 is TGTGCCAGCAGCTTAGGACGGCAGGCAGGGCTTGCTTTCTTT. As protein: CASSLGRQAGLAFF.

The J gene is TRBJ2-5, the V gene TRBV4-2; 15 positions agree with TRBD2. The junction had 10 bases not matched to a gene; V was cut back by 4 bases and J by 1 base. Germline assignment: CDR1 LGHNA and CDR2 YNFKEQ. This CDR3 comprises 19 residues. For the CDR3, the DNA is TGTGCCAGCAGCCTCGTTGGGGGACTAGCGGGAGGAACCCAAGAGACCCAGTACTTC. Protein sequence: CASSLVGGLAGGTQETQYF.

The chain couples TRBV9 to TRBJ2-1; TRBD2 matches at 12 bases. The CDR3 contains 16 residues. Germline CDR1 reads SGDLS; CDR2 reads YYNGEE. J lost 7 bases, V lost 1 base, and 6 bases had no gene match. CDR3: CASSVTLAGGPNEQFF. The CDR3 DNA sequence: TGTGCCAGCAGCGTAACCCTAGCGGGAGGGCCGAATGAGCAGTTCTTC.

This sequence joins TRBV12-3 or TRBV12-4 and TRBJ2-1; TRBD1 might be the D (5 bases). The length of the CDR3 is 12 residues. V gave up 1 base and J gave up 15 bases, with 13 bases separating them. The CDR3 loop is CASSLGGLEGFF. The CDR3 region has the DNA TGTGCCAGCAGTTTAGGGGGCCTAGAAGGGTTCTTC.